Below, 4 T cell receptor beta chains from the same sample are listed, as sequenced in a study of blood T cell repertoires in COVID-19. Clones were read by immunoSEQ multiplex PCR, and TCRdb kept only the in-frame ones, dropping some. The sample lists a few hundred thousand clones; 70% to 90% were seen once. The sequenced material came from peripheral blood. The receptors come from a young woman with acute or convalescent COVID-19.

This clone was seen only a few times. The chain has TRBV29-1 and TRBJ2-5; possibly TRBD2 for D (5 bases). This CDR3 is 14 amino acids long. V gave up 4 bases and J gave up 3 bases, with 15 bases separating them. Germline loops: CDR1 SQVTM, CDR2 ANQGSEA. Written as DNA, the CDR3 is TGCAGCGTTGGAGGGTCGGCCGAGAAAGAGACCCAGTACTTC. Amino acids: CSVGGSAEKETQYF.

V and J are TRBV7-8 and TRBJ2-7, with D perhaps TRBD1 (5 bases). V shed 2 bases and J shed 2 bases, with 7 bases lying between them. The length of the CDR3 is 13 residues. Germline V gene sequence: CDR1 SGHVS, CDR2 FQNEAQ. Here the CDR3 DNA reads TGTGCCAGCAGCTTAAGGGGCCCCTACGAGCAGTACTTC. Amino acid sequence: CASSLRGPYEQYF.

This chain joins TRBV3-1 (or the pseudogene TRBV3-2) and TRBJ1-4; 7 positions match TRBD1. The CDR3 consists of 17 residues. With V trimmed by 4 bases and J by 8 bases, 16 bases remained unmatched. CDR1 is LGHDT and CDR2 is YNNKEL in the germline V gene (reference sequence). The CDR3 DNA reads TGTGCCAGCAGCCTGAGAGGGGTAGGGGGCGTTGGAGAAAAACTGTTTTTT. Its translation is CASSLRGVGGVGEKLFF.

The chain carries TRBV9 and TRBJ2-7, with D uncertain. Germline assignment: CDR1 SGDLS and CDR2 YYNGEE. This CDR3 comprises 14 residues. Trimming left V 0 bases short and J 2 bases short, with 9 bases between. The CDR3, as DNA: TGTGCCAGCAGCGTAGAGCTAGGAACCTACGAGCAGTACTTC. Translated, it gives CASSVELGTYEQYF.